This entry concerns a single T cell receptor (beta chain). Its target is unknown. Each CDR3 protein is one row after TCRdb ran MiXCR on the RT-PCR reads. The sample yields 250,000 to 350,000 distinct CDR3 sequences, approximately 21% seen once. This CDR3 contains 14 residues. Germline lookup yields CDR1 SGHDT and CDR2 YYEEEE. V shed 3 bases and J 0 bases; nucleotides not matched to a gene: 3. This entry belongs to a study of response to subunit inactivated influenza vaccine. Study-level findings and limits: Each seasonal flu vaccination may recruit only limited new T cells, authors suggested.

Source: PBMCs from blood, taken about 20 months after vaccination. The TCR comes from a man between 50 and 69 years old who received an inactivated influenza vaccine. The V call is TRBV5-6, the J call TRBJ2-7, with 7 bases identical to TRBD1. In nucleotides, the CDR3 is TGTGCCAGCAGCTCCCGGGACAGCTCCTACGAGCAGTACTTC. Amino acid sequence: CASSSRDSSYEQYF.